This T cell receptor beta chain was identified during a study of blood T cell repertoires in COVID-19. Overall study context: Samples of COVID-19 (acute and convalescent) were obtained from the United States, Italy and Spain. The cDNA or gDNA used as material had been derived from T cells, B-cell-depleted T cells, or PBMCs.

Assay: immunoSEQ multiplex PCR; the TCRdb copy retains only in-frame clones and omits some. The sample has tens of thousands of clones, roughly 84% seen once. V lost 2 bases and J 6 bases, leaving 14 bases between the germline ends. CDR3 length: 15 residues. Germline V gene lookup returns CDR1 SGHNT and CDR2 YYREEE (reference sequence). The rearrangement links TRBV5-4 to TRBJ2-2, with D unresolved. This TCR derives from a man aged 65-85 years with acute or convalescent COVID-19. The source material was peripheral blood. DNA for the CDR3: TGTGCCAGCAGCTTTGAACGCCTAAATGCCGGGGAGCTGTTTTTT. Translated: CASSFERLNAGELFF.